This TCR beta chain was captured by sequencing in a study of T cell changes during pregnancy in multiple sclerosis. Germline values: CDR1 SNHLY, CDR2 FYNNEI. The V segment lost 10 bases and the J segment 3 bases; nucleotides outside the gene matches: 5. This CDR3 has 12 amino acids. Sequenced by immunoSEQ multiplex PCR; TCRdb stores in-frame clones only, minus some. Of 45,000 to 55,000 clones listed, 88% are singletons. The origin of this receptor is a female donor with multiple sclerosis, enrolled in a pregnancy study. This specimen consisted of CD4+ T cells from peripheral blood mononuclear cells, obtained in the second trimester of pregnancy. J is TRBJ2-7 and V is TRBV2; 8 bases agree with TRBD1. CDR3 residues: CATGQGFYEQYF. The CDR3 nucleotides read TGTGCCACAGGACAGGGTTTCTACGAGCAGTACTTC.